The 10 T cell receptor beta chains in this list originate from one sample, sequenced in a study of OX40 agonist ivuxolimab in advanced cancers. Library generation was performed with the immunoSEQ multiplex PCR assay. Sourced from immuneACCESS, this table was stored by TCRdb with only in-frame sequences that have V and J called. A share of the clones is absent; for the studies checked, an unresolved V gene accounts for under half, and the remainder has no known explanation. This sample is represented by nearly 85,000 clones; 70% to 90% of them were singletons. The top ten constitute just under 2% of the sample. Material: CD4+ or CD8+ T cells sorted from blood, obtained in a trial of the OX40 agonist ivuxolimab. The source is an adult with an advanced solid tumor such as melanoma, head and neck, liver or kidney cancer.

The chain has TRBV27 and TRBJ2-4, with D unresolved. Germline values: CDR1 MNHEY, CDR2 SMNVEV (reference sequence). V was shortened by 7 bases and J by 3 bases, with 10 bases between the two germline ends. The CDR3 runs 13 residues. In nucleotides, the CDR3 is TGTGCCAGCACGGCAGGCAGCAAAAACATTCAGTACTTC. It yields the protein CASTAGSKNIQYF.

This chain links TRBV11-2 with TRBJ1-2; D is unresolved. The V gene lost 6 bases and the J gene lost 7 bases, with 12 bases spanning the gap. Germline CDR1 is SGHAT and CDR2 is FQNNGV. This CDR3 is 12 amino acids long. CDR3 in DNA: TGTGCCAGCAGTCCAGAGTCGGTTGGCTACACCTTC. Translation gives CASSPESVGYTF.

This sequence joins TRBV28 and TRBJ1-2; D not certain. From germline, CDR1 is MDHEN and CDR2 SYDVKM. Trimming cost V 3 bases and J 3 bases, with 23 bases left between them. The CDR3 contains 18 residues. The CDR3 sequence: CASSFNRGRSGLDYGYTF. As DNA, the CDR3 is TGTGCCAGCAGTTTTAATCGCGGGAGGAGTGGGTTGGACTATGGCTACACCTTC.

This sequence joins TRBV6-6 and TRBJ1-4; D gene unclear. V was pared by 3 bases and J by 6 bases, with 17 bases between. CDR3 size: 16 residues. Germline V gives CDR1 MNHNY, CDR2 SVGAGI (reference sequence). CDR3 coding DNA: TGTGCCAGCAGTTATAGCGGCGGTGGAGGGTATGAAAAACTGTTTTTT. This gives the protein CASSYSGGGGYEKLFF.

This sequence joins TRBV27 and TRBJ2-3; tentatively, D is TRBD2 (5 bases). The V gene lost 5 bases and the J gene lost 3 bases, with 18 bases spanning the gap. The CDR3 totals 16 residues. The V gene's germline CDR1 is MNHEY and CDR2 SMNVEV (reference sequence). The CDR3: CASSLIRGSGTDTQYF. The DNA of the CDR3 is TGTGCCAGCAGTCTCATCCGGGGTTCTGGGACAGATACGCAGTATTTT.

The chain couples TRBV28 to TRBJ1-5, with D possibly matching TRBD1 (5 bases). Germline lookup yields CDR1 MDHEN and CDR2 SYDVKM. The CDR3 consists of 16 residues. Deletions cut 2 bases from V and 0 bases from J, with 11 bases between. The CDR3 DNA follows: TGTGCCAGCAGTTTAGGGGGGATCGATAGCAATCAGCCCCAGCATTTT. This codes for CASSLGGIDSNQPQHF.

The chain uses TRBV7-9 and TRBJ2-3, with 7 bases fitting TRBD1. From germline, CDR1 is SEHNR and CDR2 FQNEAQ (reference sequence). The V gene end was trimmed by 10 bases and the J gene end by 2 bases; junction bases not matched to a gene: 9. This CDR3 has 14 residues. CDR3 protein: CANARDSFTDTQYF. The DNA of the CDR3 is TGTGCCAACGCCCGGGACAGCTTCACAGATACGCAGTATTTT.

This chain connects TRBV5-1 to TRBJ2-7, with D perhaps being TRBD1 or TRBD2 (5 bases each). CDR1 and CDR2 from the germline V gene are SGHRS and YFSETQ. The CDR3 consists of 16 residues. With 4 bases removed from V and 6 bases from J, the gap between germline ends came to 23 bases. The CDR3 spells CASSLPSGHPGGEQYF. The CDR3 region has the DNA TGCGCCAGCAGCCTCCCGTCCGGACACCCTGGGGGCGAGCAGTACTTC.

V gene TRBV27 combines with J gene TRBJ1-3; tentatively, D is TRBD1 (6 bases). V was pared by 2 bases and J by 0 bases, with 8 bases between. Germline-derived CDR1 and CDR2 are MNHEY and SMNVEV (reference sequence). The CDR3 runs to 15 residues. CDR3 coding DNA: TGTGCCAGCAGTTTAAGGGGGTCCTCTGGAAACACCATATATTTT. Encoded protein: CASSLRGSSGNTIYF.

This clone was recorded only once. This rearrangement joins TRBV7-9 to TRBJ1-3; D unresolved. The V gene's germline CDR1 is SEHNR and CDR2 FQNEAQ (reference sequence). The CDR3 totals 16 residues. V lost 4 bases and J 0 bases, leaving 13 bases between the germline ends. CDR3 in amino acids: CASSSSSGFSGNTIYF. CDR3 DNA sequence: TGTGCCAGCAGCTCATCATCAGGATTCTCTGGAAACACCATATATTTT.